This T cell receptor beta chain appears in the sequencing data of a study of cytomegalovirus exposure and HLA in healthy donors. Germline V gene sequence: CDR1 MNHEY, CDR2 SMNVEV (reference sequence). This CDR3 region has 13 residues. The V end was cut by 10 bases, the J end by 5 bases, with 15 bases between. Assay used: immunoSEQ multiplex PCR; TCRdb lists only in-frame clones, some missing. The table has about 95,000 clones, about 85% seen once. Study findings and constraints: Researchers catalogued about 160 TCR beta chains as cytomegalovirus-associated. The majority of TCR sequences were rare, yet some public TCRs appeared in many donors. Reported results showed that the classifier diagnosed cytomegalovirus status with high specificity and sensitivity.

This clone appeared a few times. The antigen is undetermined. This receptor was taken from a man aged 18-30 years in good health and CMV-seropositive. This chain joins TRBV27 and TRBJ1-5, with D perhaps TRBD1 (5 bases). Sequencing used PBMCs. CDR3 residues: CATQGGAYQPQHF. The CDR3, as DNA: TGTGCCACTCAAGGCGGGGCCTATCAGCCCCAGCATTTT.